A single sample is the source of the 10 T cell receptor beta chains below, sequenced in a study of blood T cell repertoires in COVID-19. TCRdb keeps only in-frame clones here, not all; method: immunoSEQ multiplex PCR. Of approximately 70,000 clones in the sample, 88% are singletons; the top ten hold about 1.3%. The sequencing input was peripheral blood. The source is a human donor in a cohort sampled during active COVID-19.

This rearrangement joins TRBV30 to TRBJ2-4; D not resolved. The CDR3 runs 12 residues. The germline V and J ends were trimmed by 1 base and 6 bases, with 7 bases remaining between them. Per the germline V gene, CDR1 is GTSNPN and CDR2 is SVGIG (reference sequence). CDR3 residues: CAWSDSLNIQYF. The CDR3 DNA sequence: TGTGCCTGGAGTGACTCCCTAAACATTCAGTACTTC.

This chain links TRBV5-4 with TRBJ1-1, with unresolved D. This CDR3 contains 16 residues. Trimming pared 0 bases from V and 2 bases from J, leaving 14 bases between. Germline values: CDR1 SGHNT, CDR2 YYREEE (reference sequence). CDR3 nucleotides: TGTGCCAGCAGCTTGGCCGGGAGGGTTTACAACACTGAAGCTTTCTTT. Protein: CASSLAGRVYNTEAFF.

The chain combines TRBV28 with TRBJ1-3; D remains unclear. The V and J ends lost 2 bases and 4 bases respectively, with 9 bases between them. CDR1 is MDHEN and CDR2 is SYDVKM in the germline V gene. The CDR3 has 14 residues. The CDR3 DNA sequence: TGTGCCAGCAGTTTAACGCAGGCCGGAAACACCATATATTTT. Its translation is CASSLTQAGNTIYF.

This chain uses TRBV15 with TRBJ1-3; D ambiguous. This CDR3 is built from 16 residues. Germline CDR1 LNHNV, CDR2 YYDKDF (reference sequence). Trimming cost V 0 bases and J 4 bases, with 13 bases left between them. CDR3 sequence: CATSRDQQTGGNTIYF. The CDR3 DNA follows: TGTGCCACCAGCAGAGATCAACAAACCGGGGGAAACACCATATATTTT.

Written as DNA, the CDR3 is TGTGCCAGTAGTCTGACTAGGACCTCAGGCTACACCTTC. Protein product: CASSLTRTSGYTF. The J gene is TRBJ1-2, the V gene TRBV19; no definite D call. Per germline, CDR1 LNHDA and CDR2 SQIVND (reference sequence). The CDR3 has 13 amino acids. The V and J ends lost 5 bases and 8 bases respectively, with 15 bases between them.

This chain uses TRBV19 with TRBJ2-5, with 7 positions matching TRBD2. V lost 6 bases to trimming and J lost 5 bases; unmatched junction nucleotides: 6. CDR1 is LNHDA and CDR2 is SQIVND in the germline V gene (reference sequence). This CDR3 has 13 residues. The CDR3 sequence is CASRRGGSETQYF. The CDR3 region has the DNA TGTGCCAGTAGAAGGGGAGGGTCGGAGACCCAGTACTTC.

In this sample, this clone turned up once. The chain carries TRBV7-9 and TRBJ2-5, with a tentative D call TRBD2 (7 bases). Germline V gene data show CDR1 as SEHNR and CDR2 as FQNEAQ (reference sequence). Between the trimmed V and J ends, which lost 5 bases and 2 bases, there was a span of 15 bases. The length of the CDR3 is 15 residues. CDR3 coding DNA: TGTGCCAGCAGCCGTGCGGGGGCGCGGCAAGAGACCCAGTACTTC. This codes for CASSRAGARQETQYF.

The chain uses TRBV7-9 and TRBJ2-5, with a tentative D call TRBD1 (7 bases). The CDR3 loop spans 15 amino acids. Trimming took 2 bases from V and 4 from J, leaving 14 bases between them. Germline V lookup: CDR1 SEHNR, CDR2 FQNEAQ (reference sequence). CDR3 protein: CASSLLGGGLETQYF. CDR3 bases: TGTGCCAGCAGCTTATTAGGAGGGGGCCTAGAGACCCAGTACTTC.

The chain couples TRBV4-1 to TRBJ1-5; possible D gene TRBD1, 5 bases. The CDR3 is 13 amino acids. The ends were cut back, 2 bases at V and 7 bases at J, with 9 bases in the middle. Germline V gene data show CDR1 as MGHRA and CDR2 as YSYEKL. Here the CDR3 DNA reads TGCGCCAGCAGCCAACAGGGTGGGCAGCCCCAGCATTTT. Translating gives CASSQQGGQPQHF.

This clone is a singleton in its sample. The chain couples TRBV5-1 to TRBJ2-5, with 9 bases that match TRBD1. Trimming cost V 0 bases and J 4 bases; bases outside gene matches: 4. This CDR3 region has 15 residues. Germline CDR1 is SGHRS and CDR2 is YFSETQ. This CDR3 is CASSLAGTGRETQYF. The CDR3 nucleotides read TGCGCCAGCAGCTTGGCCGGGACAGGGAGAGAGACCCAGTACTTC.